Shown below are 25 T cell receptor beta chains from a single sample sequenced in a study of cytotoxic CD8 clonotypes in ibrutinib-treated CLL. TCRdb's table, derived via immunoSEQ multiplex PCR, lists solely in-frame clones and lacks some. Altogether 40,000 or so clones are present, roughly two thirds being singletons, with the ten largest covering roughly 9.1%. Material: PBMCs, obtained at disease progression, from a patient treated with ibrutinib. Receptor source: a human donor with chronic lymphocytic leukemia.

This clone has only a few counts. The CDR3 nucleotides are TGCAGCGTGGCTTGGGGCCCGGTGGGTGGCTACACCTTC. It translates to CSVAWGPVGGYTF. The J gene is TRBJ1-2, the V gene TRBV29-1, with D maybe TRBD1 (5 bases). Germline V lookup: CDR1 SQVTM, CDR2 ANQGSEA. Between the trimmed V and J ends, which lost 6 bases and 7 bases, there was a span of 18 bases. This CDR3 comprises 13 residues.

This chain links TRBV5-1 with TRBJ1-1; D perhaps matches TRBD1 (5 bases). The V gene lost 1 base and the J gene lost 1 base, with 11 bases spanning the gap. The CDR3 has 15 amino acids. Germline V gene sequence: CDR1 SGHRS, CDR2 YFSETQ. Here the CDR3 reads CASSLLTGTNTEAFF. Written as DNA, the CDR3 is TGCGCCAGCAGCTTGCTTACGGGGACGAACACTGAAGCTTTCTTT.

The chain joins TRBV7-6 to TRBJ1-2, with D unclear. This CDR3 contains 13 residues. The germline V gene has CDR1 SGHVS and CDR2 FNYEAQ. V was shortened by 1 base and J by 2 bases, with 5 bases between the two germline ends. This chain's CDR3 is CASSLGQNYGYTF. CDR3 coding DNA: TGTGCCAGCAGCTTAGGCCAGAACTATGGCTACACCTTC.

The chain carries TRBV19 and TRBJ1-2, with D possibly TRBD1 on 5 matching bases. Trimming removed 11 bases from V and 8 bases from J, with 18 bases in between. The CDR3 is 12 residues long. CDR1 and CDR2 (germline): LNHDA, SQIVND (reference sequence). The CDR3 DNA sequence: TGTGCCGCCGCGCAGGGCGCTGGGGGCTACACCTTC. It encodes CAAAQGAGGYTF.

The J gene is TRBJ2-1, the V gene TRBV5-1; D perhaps matches TRBD2 (5 bases). Germline V gene sequence: CDR1 SGHRS, CDR2 YFSETQ. V was pared by 0 bases and J by 6 bases, with 16 bases between. The CDR3 has 16 residues. The CDR3: CASSLGQSGSFNEQFF. Here the CDR3 DNA reads TGCGCCAGCAGCTTGGGCCAAAGCGGTAGCTTCAATGAGCAGTTCTTC.

This clone was seen a handful of times. In nucleotides, the CDR3 is TGTGCCATCAGTGAGTCATGGGGTGCTGGAAACACCATATATTTT. It yields the protein CAISESWGAGNTIYF. This chain connects TRBV10-3 to TRBJ1-3; D ambiguous. The CDR3 has 15 amino acids. CDR1 is ENHRY, CDR2 SYGVKD, per germline. Trimming took 0 bases from V and 2 from J, leaving 8 bases between them.

The chain recombines TRBV7-9 with TRBJ1-1; TRBD1 aligns across 7 bases. J was trimmed by 0 bases and V by 5 bases; bases with no gene match: 6. The V gene's germline CDR1 is SEHNR and CDR2 FQNEAQ (reference sequence). This CDR3 is built from 15 residues. The CDR3 region is CASSAQGIMNTEAFF. Written as DNA, the CDR3 is TGTGCCAGCAGCGCACAGGGGATTATGAACACTGAAGCTTTCTTT.

This clone was observed a few times. The chain links TRBV18 to TRBJ1-5; D unclear. Germline loops: CDR1 KGHSH, CDR2 LQKENI. The CDR3 runs to 13 residues. V was clipped by 5 bases and J by 5 bases, with 10 bases between them. The CDR3 sequence is CASSSGRDQPQHF. CDR3 nucleotides: TGTGCCAGCTCATCAGGACGGGATCAGCCCCAGCATTTT.

This rearrangement joins TRBV28 to TRBJ2-7; either TRBD1 or TRBD2 may fit D (7 bases each). The CDR3 is 17 amino acids. V lost 2 bases and J 6 bases, leaving 23 bases between the germline ends. Germline-derived CDR1 and CDR2 are MDHEN and SYDVKM. The CDR3 DNA follows: TGTGCCAGCAGTTTAGTGATTCAGGGGGGGAGCCCGGGCGAGCAGTACTTC. It is translated as CASSLVIQGGSPGEQYF. The variable domain in full, completed from reference TRBV28 and TRBJ2-7, reads DVKVTQSSRYLVKRTGEKVFLECVQDMDHENMFWYRQDPGLGLRLIYFSYDVKMKEKGDIPEGYSVSREKKERFSLILESASTNQTSMYLCASSLVIQGGSPGEQYFGPGTRLTVT.

The genes are TRBV10-2 and TRBJ2-4; TRBD2 agrees at 11 bases. The CDR3 sequence is 14 residues long. The ends lost 3 bases at V and 5 bases at J; junction bases unmatched: 0. The germline CDR1 and CDR2 sequences are WSHSY and SAAADI. The CDR3 nucleotides read TGCGCCAGCAGTGATAGCGGGGGGGAAAACATTCAGTACTTC. Translated: CASSDSGGENIQYF.

V usage is TRBV11-2 and J usage is TRBJ1-6; D is unresolved. Germline CDR1 and CDR2: SGHAT and FQNNGV. The length of the CDR3 is 16 residues. V shed 1 base and J shed 7 bases, with 14 bases lying between them. The CDR3 region is CASSLGWVRTNSPLHF. The DNA of the CDR3 is TGTGCCAGCAGCTTAGGGTGGGTCAGAACGAATTCACCCCTCCACTTT.

This clone showed up just a few times. V gene TRBV11-3 combines with J gene TRBJ2-7, with D perhaps TRBD1 or TRBD2 (5 bases each). The germline V and J ends were trimmed by 1 base and 3 bases, with 13 bases remaining between them. CDR1 is SGHNT and CDR2 is YENEEA in the germline V gene. The CDR3 totals 15 residues. CDR3: CASSLGGTTGYEQYF. DNA of the CDR3: TGTGCCAGCAGCTTAGGAGGGACGACCGGCTACGAGCAGTACTTC.

With respect to this clone: Other DNA sequences in this specimen translate into the identical CDR3. The rearrangement links TRBV20-1 to TRBJ2-7; D is perhaps TRBD1 (6 bases). The CDR3 covers 11 residues. Germline-derived CDR1 and CDR2 are DFQATT and SNEGSKA (reference sequence). V shed 6 bases and J shed 11 bases, with 17 bases lying between them. The CDR3 nucleotides are TGCAGTGCCCCCGTTTTAAGGGACAAGTACTTC. This codes for CSAPVLRDKYF.

The chain recombines TRBV7-9 with TRBJ2-5; 10 nucleotides align to TRBD1. The length of the CDR3 is 14 residues. The germline V gene has CDR1 SEHNR and CDR2 FQNEAQ (reference sequence). Germline trimming cut 6 bases from V and 4 bases from J; bases unmatched to any gene: 5. CDR3 residues: CASRFGQGGETQYF. The CDR3 DNA reads as TGTGCCAGCAGATTCGGACAGGGGGGAGAGACCCAGTACTTC.

This chain connects TRBV6-6 to TRBJ2-7; a weak D match, TRBD2 (5 bases). Trimming removed 4 bases at V and 3 bases at J, with 10 bases between. CDR1 and CDR2 from the germline V gene are MNHNY and SVGAGI (reference sequence). The CDR3 consists of 13 residues. This CDR3 reads CASSSLSGYEQYF. Written as DNA, the CDR3 is TGTGCCAGCAGTTCACTCAGCGGCTACGAGCAGTACTTC.

In its sample, this clone was seen a few times. The chain couples TRBV19 to TRBJ1-2, with D possibly being TRBD1 (6 bases). V was trimmed by 5 bases and J by 4 bases, leaving 14 bases between them. Germline CDR1 and CDR2: LNHDA and SQIVND (reference sequence). The CDR3 sequence is 14 residues long. The CDR3 DNA sequence: TGTGCCAGTAGTCCCGGGGACAACTTCTATGGCTACACCTTC. Translated: CASSPGDNFYGYTF.

V and J are TRBV27 and TRBJ2-6; D is possibly TRBD1 or TRBD2 (6 bases each). The germline V gene encodes CDR1 MNHEY and CDR2 SMNVEV (reference sequence). The CDR3 is made up of 19 amino acids. Trimming removed 4 bases at V and 0 bases at J, with 19 bases between. In nucleotides, the CDR3 is TGTGCCAGCAGTTGGAGGGGGAGCGGGTTTAGCTCTGGGGCCAACGTCCTGACTTTC. It encodes CASSWRGSGFSSGANVLTF. Variable domain in full (rest from reference TRBV27 and TRBJ2-6): EAQVTQNPRYLITVTGKKLTVTCSQNMNHEYMSWYRQDPGLGLRQIYYSMNVEVTDKGDVPEGYKVSRKEKRNFPLILESPSPNQTSLYFCASSWRGSGFSSGANVLTFGAGSRLTVL.

The chain recombines TRBV11-2 with TRBJ2-7; the match to TRBD1 covers 9 bases. Germline loops: CDR1 SGHAT, CDR2 FQNNGV. With V trimmed by 3 bases and J by 6 bases, 6 bases remained unmatched. There are 14 residues in the CDR3. As DNA, the CDR3 is TGTGCCAGCAGCTTTTCCACAGGGGGCACCGAGCAGTACTTC. Protein sequence: CASSFSTGGTEQYF.

The CDR3 region is CASTLGGVQETQYF. CDR3 DNA: TGTGCCAGCACCCTGGGGGGGGTTCAAGAGACCCAGTACTTC. The V and J genes are TRBV5-6 and TRBJ2-5; 7 positions agree with TRBD2. The CDR3 covers 14 residues. Germline values: CDR1 SGHDT, CDR2 YYEEEE. Germline trimming cut 6 bases from V and 2 bases from J; bases unmatched to any gene: 7.

V usage is TRBV13 and J usage is TRBJ1-2; weak D call: TRBD1 (5 bases). Germline loops: CDR1 PRHDT, CDR2 FYEKMQ (reference sequence). The length of the CDR3 is 15 residues. Trimming stripped 2 bases from V and 4 bases from J, with 14 bases between. CDR3: CASSLIDSRAYGYTF. CDR3 nucleotide sequence: TGTGCCAGCAGCTTAATCGACAGCAGGGCCTATGGCTACACCTTC.

This clone was detected a few times. CDR3 coding DNA: TGCGCCAGCAAGACTAGCAACACCGGGGAGCTGTTTTTT. Protein product: CASKTSNTGELFF. This chain links TRBV5-1 with TRBJ2-2, with 7 bases aligning to TRBD2. This CDR3 comprises 13 residues. V was pared by 6 bases and J by 2 bases, with 1 base of the junction left unmatched. Per germline, CDR1 SGHRS and CDR2 YFSETQ.

The chain links TRBV5-1 to TRBJ2-1, with TRBD2 matching 14 bases. V lost 4 bases and J lost 6; bases outside the gene matches: 3. Looked up from germline, CDR1 is SGHRS and CDR2 is YFSETQ. The CDR3 length is 15 residues. CDR3 loop: CASSEGLAGVNEQFF. CDR3 coding DNA: TGCGCCAGCAGCGAGGGACTAGCGGGAGTCAATGAGCAGTTCTTC.

The chain links TRBV4-1 to TRBJ1-5; D is ambiguous. V gave up 3 bases and J gave up 1 base, with 10 bases separating them. The CDR3 covers 15 residues. The germline CDR1 and CDR2 sequences are MGHRA and YSYEKL. CDR3 in amino acids: CASSHQEQSNQPQHF. The CDR3, as DNA: TGCGCCAGCAGCCATCAAGAGCAGAGCAATCAGCCCCAGCATTTT.

The chain employs TRBV6-5 and TRBJ2-1; unclear D gene. The CDR3 is made up of 14 amino acids. Trimming stripped 5 bases from V and 11 bases from J, with 19 bases between. Germline loops: CDR1 MNHEY, CDR2 SVGAGI. CDR3 DNA: TGTGCCAGCAGTCGGGCAGGTGTCGGGTCAAAGCAGTTCTTC. Amino acids: CASSRAGVGSKQFF.

This clone was recorded a few times. The V and J genes are TRBV7-9 and TRBJ1-2; 8 positions match TRBD1. J gave up 8 bases and V 2 bases, and 1 base lay outside the gene matches. There are 12 residues in the CDR3. Germline assignment: CDR1 SEHNR and CDR2 FQNEAQ (reference sequence). CDR3 in amino acids: CASSLSGGGYTF. DNA for the CDR3: TGTGCCAGCAGCTTATCAGGGGGCGGCTACACCTTC.